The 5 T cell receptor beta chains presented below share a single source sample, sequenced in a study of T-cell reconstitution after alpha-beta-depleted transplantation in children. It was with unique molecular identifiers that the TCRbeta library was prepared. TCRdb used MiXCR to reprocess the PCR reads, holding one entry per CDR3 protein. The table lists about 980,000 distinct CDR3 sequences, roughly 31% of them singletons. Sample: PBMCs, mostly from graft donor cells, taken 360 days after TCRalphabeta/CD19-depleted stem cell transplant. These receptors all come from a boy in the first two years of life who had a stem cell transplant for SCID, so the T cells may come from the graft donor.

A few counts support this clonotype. CDR3 in amino acids: CASGGQGSNSPLHF. CDR3 DNA sequence: TGTGCCAGCGGCGGACAGGGAAGTAATTCACCCCTCCACTTT. The chain links TRBV27 to TRBJ1-6, with 8 bases fitting TRBD1. V dropped 8 bases and J dropped 6; count of bases not matched to a gene: 6. Germline V gene sequence: CDR1 MNHEY, CDR2 SMNVEV (reference sequence). CDR3 size: 14 residues.

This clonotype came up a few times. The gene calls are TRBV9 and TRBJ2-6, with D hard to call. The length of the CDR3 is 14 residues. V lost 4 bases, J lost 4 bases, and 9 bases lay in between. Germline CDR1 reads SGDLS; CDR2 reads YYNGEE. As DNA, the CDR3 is TGTGCCAGCAGCCCTTCCCGAGGGGCCAACGTCCTGACTTTC. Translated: CASSPSRGANVLTF.

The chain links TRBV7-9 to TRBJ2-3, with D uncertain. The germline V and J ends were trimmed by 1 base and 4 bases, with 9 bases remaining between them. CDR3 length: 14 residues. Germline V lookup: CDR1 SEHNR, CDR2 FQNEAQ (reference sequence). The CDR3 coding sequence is TGTGCCAGCAGCTTAGAATCACGGGCAGATACGCAGTATTTT. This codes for CASSLESRADTQYF.

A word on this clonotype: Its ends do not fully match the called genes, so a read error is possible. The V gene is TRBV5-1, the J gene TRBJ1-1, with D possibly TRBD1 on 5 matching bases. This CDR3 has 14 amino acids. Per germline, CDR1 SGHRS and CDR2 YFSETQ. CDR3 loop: CASSLGGVNTEVFF. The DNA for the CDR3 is TGCGCCAGCAGCTTGGGAGGGGTGAACACTGAAGTTTTCTTT.

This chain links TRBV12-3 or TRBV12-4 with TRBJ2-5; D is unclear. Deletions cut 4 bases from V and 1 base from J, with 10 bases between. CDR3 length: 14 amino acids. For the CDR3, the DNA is TGTGCCAGCAGTTCCAATACGCGCCAAGAGACCCAGTACTTC. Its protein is CASSSNTRQETQYF.